This note documents a single T cell receptor beta chain sequence. Its antigen is as yet unknown. V lost 5 bases and J lost 3; bases outside the gene matches: 3. The CDR3 has 14 residues. Germline V gene sequence: CDR1 MNHEY, CDR2 SVGAGI. Data came from immunoSEQ multiplex PCR; TCRdb stores just in-frame clones and leaves some out. The sample holds about 68,000 clones, approximately 80% seen once. The data belong to a study of OX40 agonist ivuxolimab in advanced cancers. Whole-study context: Dose-escalation patients suffered from hepatocellular carcinoma, melanoma, renal cell or head and neck cancer. Enrollees could have had prior anti-PD-1, anti-PD-L1 or anti-CTLA-4 therapy, which more than 30% had received. Study-wide results and caveats: Clonal expansion by week 6 occurred in CD4+ and CD8+ blood T cells (at 0.1 to 3.0 mg/kg). There were, on average, more expanded clones in CD8+ T cells than in CD4+.

The rearrangement joins TRBV6-5 to TRBJ1-5; 8 bases agree with TRBD1. The input for sequencing was CD4+ or CD8+ T cells sorted from blood, taken in a trial of the OX40 agonist ivuxolimab. The receptor was isolated from an adult with an advanced solid tumor such as melanoma, head and neck, liver or kidney cancer. The CDR3 DNA is TGTGCCAGCAGTGGACAGGGAAACAATCAGCCCCAGCATTTT. This translates into CASSGQGNNQPQHF.